The next 16 T cell receptor beta chains were all read from a single sample in a study of T cell repertoires in cytomegalovirus infection. In TCRdb, the reads were re-called with MiXCR into one record per CDR3 protein. The repertoire holds some 400,000 distinct CDR3 sequences, with approximately 33% as singletons. The sequenced sample consisted of PBMCs. The receptor source for this set is a human donor in good health (CMV status not recorded). Some clones in this sample may be carry-over from other donors' samples.

About this clonotype: A read error is likely, as this CDR3 ends without the conserved phenylalanine or tryptophan. The chain joins TRBV6-1 to TRBJ1-5; no firm D call. The CDR3 totals 15 residues. Trimming removed 7 bases from V and 11 bases from J, with 24 bases in between. Per the germline V gene, CDR1 is MNHNS and CDR2 is SASEGT. CDR3 DNA sequence: TGTGCCAGCATTCCCGCGGTCCGGGCGGATGGAGCCCAGCATTGT. It encodes CASIPAVRADGAQHC.

The rearrangement links TRBV12-3 or TRBV12-4 to TRBJ2-5, with TRBD2 matching 12 bases. Trimming cost V 7 bases and J 1 base; bases outside gene matches: 13. CDR3 size: 18 residues. The CDR3 protein is CASTSRIPLAGGQETQYF. DNA for the CDR3: TGTGCCAGCACCTCGCGCATTCCACTAGCGGGGGGCCAAGAGACCCAGTACTTC.

The sample holds many counts of this clonotype. The V gene is TRBV7-6, the J gene TRBJ2-5; TRBD1 matches at 9 bases. This CDR3 is built from 17 residues. CDR1 SGHVS and CDR2 FNYEAQ come from the germline V gene. After removal of 5 bases from V and 0 bases from J, the junction contained 10 bases not matched to a gene. The CDR3 coding sequence is TGTGCCAGCAGCCGACGGGTCGGGACAGGGTACCAAGAGACCCAGTACTTC. Protein product: CASSRRVGTGYQETQYF.

This clonotype has only a few counts. The V gene is TRBV18, the J gene TRBJ1-5, with D perhaps matching TRBD1 (5 bases). This CDR3 has 16 amino acids. V lost 4 bases, J lost 2 bases, and 15 bases lay in between. Germline V gives CDR1 KGHSH, CDR2 LQKENI. The CDR3: CASSQTREPGNQPQHF. CDR3 bases: TGTGCCAGCTCACAGACCAGGGAGCCGGGCAATCAGCCCCAGCATTTT. The full variable domain, with the rest looked up from reference TRBV18 and TRBJ1-5, is NAGVMQNPRHLVRRRGQEARLRCSPMKGHSHVYWYRQLPEEGLKFMVYLQKENIIDESGMPKERFSAEFPKEGPSILRIQQVVRGDSAAYFCASSQTREPGNQPQHFGDGTRLSIL.

This clonotype was picked up one time. The CDR3 loop is CASAPYLVSEKLFF. DNA for the CDR3: TGTGCCAGCGCACCATACTTAGTTAGTGAAAAACTGTTTTTT. This sequence joins TRBV2 and TRBJ1-4; D uncertain. CDR1 and CDR2 from the germline V gene are SNHLY and FYNNEI. Trimming left V 8 bases short and J 7 bases short, with 17 bases between. The CDR3 length is 14 residues.

Only a few counts were recorded for this clonotype. J is TRBJ1-1 and V is TRBV12-3 or TRBV12-4; D gene uncertain. This CDR3 has 15 amino acids. Trimming removed 3 bases from V and 3 bases from J, with 14 bases in between. CDR3 residues: CASSLSRGRDTEAFF. The CDR3, as DNA: TGTGCCAGCAGTTTGAGCCGGGGTCGAGACACTGAAGCTTTCTTT.

J is TRBJ2-1 and V is TRBV29-1; D might be TRBD2 (6 bases). The V gene lost 6 bases and the J gene lost 7 bases, with 19 bases spanning the gap. The V gene's germline CDR1 is SQVTM and CDR2 ANQGSEA. CDR3 size: 14 residues. The DNA of the CDR3 is TGCAGCGTCAGCGGGCCTGGCGCCATTAATGAGCAGTTCTTC. Its translation is CSVSGPGAINEQFF.

V and J are TRBV6-1 and TRBJ2-2; 9 nucleotides line up with TRBD1. CDR1 MNHNS and CDR2 SASEGT come from the germline V gene. The junction had 4 bases not matched to a gene; V was cut back by 7 bases and J by 4 bases. The CDR3 contains 14 residues. The CDR3 here is CASNLDRGTGELFF. CDR3 bases: TGTGCCAGCAACTTGGACAGGGGCACCGGGGAGCTGTTTTTT.

This clonotype was detected once. Since no conserved phenylalanine or tryptophan closes the CDR3, a read error is the likely cause. The V call is TRBV9, the J call TRBJ2-7, with TRBD2 matching 14 bases. The germline V gene encodes CDR1 SGDLS and CDR2 YYNGEE. J lost 6 bases, V lost 4 bases, and 9 bases had no gene match. The CDR3 is 16 amino acids. CDR3 region: CASSPWTSGGPSEQYL. As DNA, the CDR3 is TGTGCCAGCAGCCCCTGGACTAGCGGGGGGCCGAGCGAGCAGTACTTA.

The J gene is TRBJ1-2, the V gene TRBV12-3 or TRBV12-4, with no clear D. This CDR3 has 14 residues. V lost 4 bases, J lost 8 bases, and 17 bases lay in between. The CDR3 DNA sequence: TGTGCCAGCAGTTCCTGGGGAAGGGAAGACGGCTACACCTTC. Amino acids: CASSSWGREDGYTF.

This clonotype came up a few times. V usage is TRBV7-7 and J usage is TRBJ2-1; TRBD2 matches 14 bases. The trim removed 5 bases at V and 8 bases at J, leaving 8 bases unmatched. The V gene's germline CDR1 is SSHAT and CDR2 FNYEAQ (reference sequence). The CDR3 runs to 16 residues. Written as DNA, the CDR3 is TGTGCCAGCAGCCTAGGACTAGCGGGGGGCAGCGATGAGCAGTTCTTC. This codes for CASSLGLAGGSDEQFF.

For the CDR3, the DNA is TGTGCCACCAGCAGACCTGGACAGGGTAATGAAAAACTGTTTTTT. It translates to CATSRPGQGNEKLFF. The J gene is TRBJ1-4, the V gene TRBV15; 8 positions match TRBD1. Looked up from germline, CDR1 is LNHNV and CDR2 is YYDKDF (reference sequence). V trimming: 2 bases; J trimming: 4 bases; junction bases outside the gene matches: 3. The CDR3 runs to 15 residues.

This clonotype showed up just once. The J gene is TRBJ2-5, the V gene TRBV20-1, with 7 positions matching TRBD2. V trimming: 6 bases; J trimming: 5 bases; junction bases outside the gene matches: 18. Germline V lookup: CDR1 DFQATT, CDR2 SNEGSKA (reference sequence). This CDR3 has 16 amino acids. As DNA, the CDR3 is TGCAGTGCACCCGGGGGAGGGCGAGGGTATCGGGAGACCCAGTACTTC. Protein sequence: CSAPGGGRGYRETQYF.

V gene TRBV20-1 combines with J gene TRBJ2-5, with D possibly being TRBD1 (6 bases). Per germline, CDR1 DFQATT and CDR2 SNEGSKA (reference sequence). The V and J ends lost 4 bases and 13 bases respectively, with 19 bases between them. The length of the CDR3 is 12 residues. The CDR3 spells CSATQLKTGRYF. CDR3 nucleotides: TGCAGTGCTACCCAACTCAAGACAGGCCGGTACTTC.

The chain uses TRBV19 and TRBJ2-2; tentatively, D is TRBD2 (6 bases). The CDR3 consists of 14 residues. The V end was cut by 6 bases, the J end by 6 bases, with 14 bases between. From germline, CDR1 is LNHDA and CDR2 SQIVND (reference sequence). The CDR3 region has the DNA TGTGCCAGTAGACCCGAACCTAGCGCCGGGGAGCTGTTTTTT. The encoded protein is CASRPEPSAGELFF. The full variable domain, its missing parts supplied by reference TRBV19 and TRBJ2-2, is DGGITQSPKYLFRKEGQNVTLSCEQNLNHDAMYWYRQDPGQGLRLIYYSQIVNDFQKGDIAEGYSVSREKKESFPLTVTSAQKNPTAFYLCASRPEPSAGELFFGEGSRLTVL.

With regard to this clonotype: The junction shows a germline mismatch at one end, possibly a read error. This sequence joins TRBV7-6 and TRBJ2-3, with D maybe TRBD2 (6 bases). The CDR3 totals 14 residues. Germline CDR1 is SGHVS and CDR2 is FNYEAQ. This CDR3 is CASQASDPTDTPYF. The CDR3 bases are TGTGCCAGCCAGGCTAGCGACCCGACAGATACGCCGTATTTT.